These T cell receptor beta chains were read from a single sample in a study of vaccination and CD4 T cells after COVID-19. No antigen has been assigned to these receptors. TCRdb itself ran the PCR reads through MiXCR, one entry per CDR3 protein. Here the sample spans more than 8,000 distinct CDR3 sequences, approximately 50% being singletons. The material sequenced was CD4+ T cells from blood, cultured in vitro. The receptors originated from a human donor who had recovered from COVID-19. Both conserved end residues are part of each CDR3. Fields, in order: clone size, D gene, J gene, V gene, CDR3 protein, CDR3 DNA. A D gene is named only where the DNA matches it firmly. Only some rows state a clone size, as once, few, many or a class for expanded clones.

few,TRBD2,TRBJ2-1,TRBV7-9,CASSLAVWLAGSNEQFF,TGTGCCAGCAGCTTAGCTGTTTGGCTAGCGGGCTCCAATGAGCAGTTCTTC
-,-,TRBJ2-3,TRBV6-5,CASSYSPDRDTRVGDTQYF,TGTGCCAGCAGTTACTCCCCAGACCGGGACACAAGGGTTGGAGATACGCAGTATTTT
few,-,TRBJ1-4,TRBV20-1,CSASRGPSNEKLFF,TGCAGTGCTAGTAGGGGACCCAGTAATGAAAAACTGTTTTTT
-,TRBD1,TRBJ1-6,TRBV27,CASSRTGGNSPLHF,TGTGCCAGCAGCCGGACAGGGGGTAATTCACCCCTCCACTTT
-,TRBD2,TRBJ2-1,TRBV7-2,CASSLGLAFNNEQFF,TGTGCCAGCAGCTTAGGACTAGCGTTTAACAATGAGCAGTTCTTC
-,-,TRBJ2-5,TRBV7-2,CASSSQSGIGETQYF,TGTGCCAGCAGCTCGCAATCCGGGATCGGGGAGACCCAGTACTTC
-,-,TRBJ2-7,TRBV20-1,CSARDGRGNYEQYF,TGCAGTGCTAGAGATGGTCGGGGTAACTACGAGCAGTACTTC
once,-,TRBJ2-7,TRBV5-4,CASSLASVPIGDEQYF,TGTGCCAGCAGCTTGGCCTCCGTTCCTATAGGCGACGAGCAGTACTTC
-,-,TRBJ2-7,TRBV10-3,CAISESTGALNEQYF,TGTGCCATCAGTGAGTCGACGGGGGCGTTGAACGAGCAGTACTTC
-,TRBD1,TRBJ2-3,TRBV6-1,CASSELGQGQSDTQYF,TGTGCCAGCAGTGAACTGGGACAGGGACAGTCAGATACGCAGTATTTT
few,-,TRBJ1-2,TRBV7-2,CASSFNAANYGYTF,TGTGCCAGCAGCTTCAATGCCGCAAACTATGGCTACACCTTC
-,TRBD2,TRBJ2-7,TRBV6-5,CASSYGTSPGAPYEQYF,TGTGCCAGCAGTTACGGGACTAGCCCCGGGGCCCCCTACGAGCAGTACTTC
-,TRBD1,TRBJ2-2,TRBV11-3,CASSTNRDRGATGELFF,TGTGCCAGCAGCACCAATCGGGACAGGGGGGCCACCGGGGAGCTGTTTTTT
few,TRBD2,TRBJ2-4,TRBV6-2/TRBV6-3,CASSVSGSGAKNIQYF,TGTGCCAGCAGCGTTAGCGGGAGCGGAGCCAAAAACATTCAGTACTTC
-,-,TRBJ2-1,TRBV5-4,CASSLDKRHEQFF,TGTGCCAGCAGCTTGGACAAAAGGCATGAGCAGTTCTTC
-,TRBD2,TRBJ2-1,TRBV12-3/TRBV12-4,CASSFSTSGGYNEQFF,TGTGCCAGCAGTTTCTCGACTAGCGGGGGATACAATGAGCAGTTCTTC
-,TRBD2,TRBJ2-5,TRBV19,CASSPRAGVGETQYF,TGTGCCAGTAGTCCTCGGGCGGGAGTTGGAGAGACCCAGTACTTC
few,-,TRBJ1-1,TRBV6-5,CASSYLTGSGEAFF,TGTGCCAGCAGTTACTTAACGGGATCGGGGGAAGCTTTCTTT
-,TRBD2,TRBJ2-2,TRBV7-8,CASSFLAGGNTGELFF,TGTGCCAGCAGCTTTTTAGCGGGAGGGAACACCGGGGAGCTGTTTTTT
-,TRBD1,TRBJ1-2,TRBV7-2,CASSAWDRGVGYTF,TGTGCCAGCAGCGCGTGGGACAGGGGTGTTGGCTACACCTTC
few,-,TRBJ1-2,TRBV2,CASRYPGGYTF,TGTGCCAGCAGGTACCCCGGGGGCTACACCTTC
-,-,TRBJ1-2,TRBV6-2/TRBV6-3,CASSYRAGPMSGYTF,TGTGCCAGCAGTTATCGGGCAGGTCCCATGTCTGGCTACACCTTC
medium-sized,-,TRBJ1-2,TRBV27,CASSLSGPGVYTF,TGTGCCAGCAGTTTAAGTGGCCCGGGAGTATACACCTTC
-,-,TRBJ2-7,TRBV6-1,CASTKPFEGTYEQYF,TGTGCCAGCACCAAGCCGTTTGAAGGTACCTACGAGCAGTACTTC
-,-,TRBJ2-2,TRBV7-2,CASSHRTGVTGELFF,TGTGCCAGCAGTCACCGCACGGGGGTCACCGGGGAGCTGTTTTTT
-,-,TRBJ2-4,TRBV24-1,CATSRVRGKNIQYF,TGTGCCACCAGTAGGGTTCGAGGCAAAAACATTCAGTACTTC
few,TRBD1,TRBJ1-2,TRBV20-1,CSAVAGQRFDGYTF,TGCAGTGCGGTGGCGGGACAGAGATTCGATGGCTACACCTTC
-,TRBD1,TRBJ1-2,TRBV27,CASSRPGTGSYTF,TGTGCCAGCAGCAGACCCGGGACAGGGAGTTACACCTTC
-,-,TRBJ2-4,TRBV20-1,CSAREGLAKNIQYF,TGCAGTGCTAGAGAGGGTCTAGCCAAAAACATTCAGTACTTC
few,-,TRBJ2-7,TRBV7-6,CASSLGSPAYEQYF,TGTGCCAGCAGCTTAGGGAGCCCAGCCTACGAGCAGTACTTC
-,-,TRBJ1-2,TRBV15,CATSRDLRGANYGYTF,TGTGCCACCAGCAGAGATCTAAGGGGGGCTAACTATGGCTACACCTTC
-,-,TRBJ2-2,TRBV7-8,CASSTWPGELFF,TGTGCCAGCAGCACCTGGCCCGGGGAGCTGTTTTTT
-,-,TRBJ1-2,TRBV19,CASSSRSGRANYGYTF,TGTGCCAGTAGTTCTAGGTCGGGTAGAGCTAACTATGGCTACACCTTC
few,TRBD1,TRBJ2-5,TRBV7-8,CASSFLGQVETQYF,TGTGCCAGCAGCTTCCTCGGACAGGTTGAGACCCAGTACTTC
-,-,TRBJ1-1,TRBV18,CASSLNRETEAFF,TGTGCCAGCTCACTCAACAGGGAAACTGAAGCTTTCTTT
-,-,TRBJ1-2,TRBV19,CASSIGGNYGYTF,TGTGCCAGTAGTATAGGGGGAAACTATGGCTACACCTTC
few,-,TRBJ1-1,TRBV6-5,CASSYSRQRKETEAFF,TGTGCCAGCAGTTACTCGAGACAGAGGAAGGAAACTGAAGCTTTCTTT
-,-,TRBJ1-5,TRBV2,CASSEDFRQPQHF,TGTGCCAGCAGTGAGGACTTCAGACAGCCCCAGCATTTT
-,-,TRBJ1-2,TRBV6-4,CARRGSRGYTF,TGTGCCAGGAGGGGTTCTCGGGGCTACACCTTC
-,-,TRBJ2-2,TRBV7-9,CASSRVGGGLPGELFF,TGTGCCAGCAGCCGCGTTGGAGGGGGTTTGCCCGGGGAGCTGTTTTTT
-,-,TRBJ1-6,TRBV11-2,CASSRPFSPLHF,TGTGCCAGCAGTCGGCCGTTTTCACCCCTCCACTTT
few,TRBD1,TRBJ1-2,TRBV19,CASRARSRDRGSGYTF,TGTGCCAGTAGGGCGCGCAGCCGGGACAGGGGTTCTGGCTACACCTTC
few,-,TRBJ1-6,TRBV7-2,CASKAKGVSYNSPLHF,TGTGCCAGCAAAGCAAAGGGGGTCTCCTATAATTCACCCCTCCACTTT
few,TRBD1,TRBJ1-2,TRBV6-1,CASSEAQVLGQGGYGYTF,TGTGCCAGCAGTGAAGCGCAAGTACTGGGACAGGGAGGGTATGGCTACACCTTC
few,-,TRBJ2-3,TRBV20-1,CSANPSTDTQYF,TGCAGTGCAAACCCTAGCACAGATACGCAGTATTTT
-,TRBD1,TRBJ1-6,TRBV5-1,CASSPGQASRGFPLHF,TGCGCCAGCAGCCCCGGACAGGCTTCAAGGGGATTCCCCCTCCACTTT
-,-,TRBJ2-5,TRBV11-1,CASSLAPVLAKETQYF,TGTGCCAGCAGCTTAGCGCCGGTGCTGGCGAAAGAGACCCAGTACTTC
few,-,TRBJ1-5,TRBV6-1,CASRSQGLRPQHF,TGTGCCAGCAGGTCACAGGGTTTGAGGCCCCAGCATTTT
-,TRBD1,TRBJ1-2,TRBV10-3,CAISETRGDGGYTF,TGTGCCATCAGCGAAACCAGGGGGGATGGCGGCTACACCTTC
-,-,TRBJ2-5,TRBV5-1,CASRVFQLEETQYF,TGCGCCAGCAGAGTTTTTCAGTTGGAAGAGACCCAGTACTTC
-,-,TRBJ1-1,TRBV20-1,CSASLIPNTEAFF,TGCAGTGCTAGCCTTATACCGAACACTGAAGCTTTCTTT
-,TRBD2,TRBJ2-1,TRBV20-1,CSARPLLTSGRGNEQFF,TGCAGTGCTAGACCCTTATTGACTAGCGGGAGAGGAAATGAGCAGTTCTTC
-,-,TRBJ1-1,TRBV20-1,CSALGGDTEAFF,TGCAGTGCCCTCGGCGGGGACACTGAAGCTTTCTTT
few,-,TRBJ2-3,TRBV10-3,CAISPLTRESTDTQYF,TGTGCCATCAGTCCCCTCACGCGGGAATCCACAGATACGCAGTATTTT